The clone carrying this T cell receptor (beta chain) occurred a few times. As yet, its antigen is unknown. This entry is derived from a study of liver allograft versus peripheral blood T cells. Overall study: Recipients' peripheral blood supplied the T cell receptor repertoires against which those in transplanted livers were compared. Study-wide results and limits: Intra-allograft T cell receptor repertoires in the liver reportedly differed from peripheral blood repertoires.

The CDR3 is 17 residues long. Germline loops: CDR1 MNHEY, CDR2 SMNVEV (reference sequence). V trimming: 6 bases; J trimming: 5 bases; junction bases outside the gene matches: 13. TCRdb recomputed calls from the reads with MiXCR, one row per CDR3 protein. The table shows thousands of distinct CDR3 sequences, with around 16% occurring only once. The chain is built from TRBV27 and TRBJ1-6; 7 bases line up with TRBD1. The receptor was derived from a human patient who had a liver transplant. Some T cells may be the graft donor's. The CDR3 loop is CASRGGQTRPNNSPLHF. CDR3 nucleotides: TGTGCCAGCAGGGGGGGACAGACTCGTCCCAATAATTCACCCCTCCACTTT.